At least ten counts were recorded for the clone carrying this TCR beta chain. As yet, its antigen is unknown. Uncontrolled infection, other autoimmune disease, pregnancy or lactation disqualified patients from enrolment. This sample is part of a study of T cells in Graves' hyperthyroidism and ophthalmopathy. Turning to the study itself: Initial diagnosis, before any treatment, was when peripheral blood was collected. Study results and caveats: Among clonotypes expanded in thyroid above 0.001, most were also found in blood.

RNA transcripts were the template for amplifying TCR beta CDR3 regions. During a first-round RT-PCR of the TCR CDR3, the HTBI primer set was used. TCRdb analysed the multiplex PCR reads with MiXCR anew, one entry per CDR3 protein. Among a few hundred thousand distinct CDR3 sequences listed, 15% to 20% were seen once. After removal of 0 bases from V and 3 bases from J, the junction contained 5 bases not matched to a gene. The germline V gene has CDR1 SEHNR and CDR2 FQNEAQ (reference sequence). The length of the CDR3 is 15 residues. Sequencing was performed on blood. This receptor was identified in a middle-aged woman with Graves' ophthalmopathy. V and J are TRBV7-9 and TRBJ2-7; 7 nucleotides line up with TRBD2. CDR3 nucleotides: TGTGCCAGCAGCTTAGCGCGGGAGCGAATCTACGAGCAGTACTTC. This sequence encodes CASSLARERIYEQYF.